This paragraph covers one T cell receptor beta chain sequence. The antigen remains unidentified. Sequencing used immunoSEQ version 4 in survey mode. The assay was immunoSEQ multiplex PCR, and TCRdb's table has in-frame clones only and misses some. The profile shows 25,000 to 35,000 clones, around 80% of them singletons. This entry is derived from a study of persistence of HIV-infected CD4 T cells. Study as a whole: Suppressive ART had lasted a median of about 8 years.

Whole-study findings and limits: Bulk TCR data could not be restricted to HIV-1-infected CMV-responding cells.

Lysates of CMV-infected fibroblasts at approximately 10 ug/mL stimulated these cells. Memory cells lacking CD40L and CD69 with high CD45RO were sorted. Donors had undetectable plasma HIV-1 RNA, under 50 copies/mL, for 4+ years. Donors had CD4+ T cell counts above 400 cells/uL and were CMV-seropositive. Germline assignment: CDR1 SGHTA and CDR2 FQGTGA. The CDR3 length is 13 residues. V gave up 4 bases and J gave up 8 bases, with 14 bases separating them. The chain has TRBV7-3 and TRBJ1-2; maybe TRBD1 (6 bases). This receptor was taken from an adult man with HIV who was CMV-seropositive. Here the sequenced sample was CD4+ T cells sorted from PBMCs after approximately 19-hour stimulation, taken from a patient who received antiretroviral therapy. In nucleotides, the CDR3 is TGTGCCAGCAGCTCCCCCGGGGGCTGGGGCTACACCTTC. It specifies CASSSPGGWGYTF.